This is a list of T cell receptor beta chains from one sample in a study of follicular helper T cells after annual influenza vaccination. The method was immunoSEQ multiplex PCR; TCRdb's version includes in-frame clones alone and lacks a portion of them. Of over 10,000 clones listed, roughly 80% are singletons. Material: CXCR5+ CD38- circulating T follicular helper cells from blood, obtained on the day of influenza vaccination. Receptor source: an adult who received the influenza vaccine. CDR3s include the opening cysteine and the closing phenylalanine or tryptophan.

TRBV7-4,CASSLDGEETQYF
TRBV7-2,CASSFGSEGEKLFF
TRBV28,CASSDSNSYEQYF
TRBV6-5,CASGTRRGSTDTQYF
TRBV7-2,CASSPPPPGLQTYGYTF
TRBV11-3,CASSKTGTSGAGELFF
TRBV7-9,CASSLLVGVETQYF
TRBV30,CASTGAGYEKLFF
TRBV7-2,CASSLGLGRSGNTIYF
TRBV28,CASSLGGRLTEAFF
TRBV2,CASRSTGGGYGYTF
TRBV18,CASSPNRKVGAANSPLHF
TRBV7-3,CASSRGQGVIGELFF
TRBV5-1,CASSSRTSHTGELFF
TRBV15,CATSRDGTGTGELFF
TRBV29-1,CSVFDRGPYEQYF
TRBV6-6,CASRGTGDFSVGYTF
TRBV7-3,CASSSRLGQDTQYF
TRBV10-1,CASSERTGSGELFF
TRBV11-2,CASSRDPRSETQYF
TRBV11-2,CASSLGSGQGRTEAFF
TRBV10-2,CATQGDSMDTQYF
TRBV7-2,CASSPTRVGLFF
TRBV5-4,CASSSYDRPGYGYTF
TRBV5-4,CASSPTAGGLTHEQYF
TRBV9,CASSRSGTGHGYTF
TRBV6-1,CASSDWNTGELFF
TRBV5-5,CASSTTYQGANYGYTF